The T cell receptor beta chain described here comes from a study of post-analysis software for immune sequencing data. Points from the study as a whole: Elevated frequency relative to controls characterized roughly five TRBV segments in patients, TRBV5-6, TRBV5-1 and TRBV20-1 among them.

Concerning this clonotype itself: What it binds is unknown.

Sequencing libraries made from TCR beta cDNA carried unique molecular identifiers. Each batch of about 0.95 to 11 million T cells produced a few hundred thousand cDNA molecules. TCRdb re-derived calls from the PCR reads in MiXCR, one entry per CDR3 protein. The sample lists 820,000 or so distinct CDR3 sequences, under 70% occurring once. The germline V gene has CDR1 WNHNN and CDR2 SYGVQD (reference sequence). The CDR3 extends over 12 amino acids. Trimming stripped 6 bases from V and 4 bases from J, with 8 bases between. The receptor was derived from a girl aged 10 to 17 with multiple sclerosis. The material sequenced was blood. The rearrangement links TRBV10-1 to TRBJ2-3; D possibly corresponds to TRBD2 (6 bases). For the CDR3, the DNA is TGCGCCAGCAGCGCTAGCGCAGATACGCAGTATTTT. Its protein is CASSASADTQYF.